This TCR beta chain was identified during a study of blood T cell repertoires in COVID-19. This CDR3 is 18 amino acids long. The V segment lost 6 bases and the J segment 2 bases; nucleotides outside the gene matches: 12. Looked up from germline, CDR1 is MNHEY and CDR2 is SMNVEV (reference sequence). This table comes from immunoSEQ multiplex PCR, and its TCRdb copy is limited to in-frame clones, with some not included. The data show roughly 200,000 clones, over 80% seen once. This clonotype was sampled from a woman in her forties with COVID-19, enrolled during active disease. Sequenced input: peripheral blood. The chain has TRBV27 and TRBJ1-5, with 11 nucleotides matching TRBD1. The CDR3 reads CASSPHRTGGLGNQPQHF. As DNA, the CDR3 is TGTGCCAGCAGCCCACACCGGACAGGGGGCCTAGGCAATCAGCCCCAGCATTTT.